The entry that follows covers one TCR beta chain sequence. This specimen belongs to a study of cytomegalovirus exposure and HLA in healthy donors. PCR employed 60 Vbeta and 13 Jbeta primers. Produced via immunoSEQ multiplex PCR; TCRdb's table is partial and in-frame only. This sample has 200,000 to 250,000 clones, with about 80% found just once. V was pared by 1 base and J by 2 bases, with 11 bases between. This CDR3 has 16 residues. Germline loops: CDR1 SEHNR, CDR2 FQNEAQ (reference sequence). Sequencing was done on a sample of PBMCs. V is TRBV7-9 and J is TRBJ1-4; no clear D. This receptor was identified in a woman between 40 and 50 years old in good health and CMV-seronegative. For the CDR3, the DNA is TGTGCCAGCAGCTTAGGCAGGCCGCCGACTAATGAAAAACTGTTTTTT. This encodes CASSLGRPPTNEKLFF.